These 9 T cell receptor beta chains came from one sample sequenced in a study of Graves' ophthalmopathy and Graves' hyperthyroidism. RNA transcripts were the template, and TCR beta CDR3 regions were amplified from them. In the first round, RT-PCR was carried out with HTBI primers, and a multiplex PCR formed the second round. TCRdb reprocessed the multiplex PCR reads via MiXCR and lists one record per CDR3 protein. Counted here are about 620,000 distinct CDR3 sequences, 22% occurring once; the ten biggest clones make up more than 5.5%. The sample taken for sequencing was peripheral blood. All receptors come from a woman younger than 35 with stable Graves' hyperthyroidism. Some clones in this sample may be carry-over from other donors' samples.

This clonotype was found many times. This chain links TRBV20-1 with TRBJ1-5; D is possibly TRBD1 (6 bases). V was shortened by 0 bases and J by 1 base, with 16 bases between the two germline ends. This CDR3 contains 17 residues. Looked up from germline, CDR1 is DFQATT and CDR2 is SNEGSKA (reference sequence). The CDR3 DNA follows: TGCAGTGCTAGAGACCTACTCGACAGGTCCAGCAATCAGCCCCAGCATTTT. Protein sequence: CSARDLLDRSSNQPQHF.

This sequence joins TRBV7-3 and TRBJ2-7; D might be TRBD1 (6 bases). V shed 3 bases and J shed 5 bases, with 11 bases lying between them. Germline CDR1 SGHTA, CDR2 FQGTGA. CDR3 length: 13 residues. In DNA, the CDR3 is TGTGCCAGCAGCTTGTTACAGGGTCACGAGCAGTACTTC. This translates into CASSLLQGHEQYF. Based on the CDR3 plus reference TRBV7-3 and TRBJ2-7, the full variable domain is GAGVSQTPSNKVTEKGKYVELRCDPISGHTALYWYRQSLGQGPEFLIYFQGTGAADDSGLPNDRFFAVRPEGSVSTLKIQRTERGDSAVYLCASSLLQGHEQYFGPGTRLTVT.

In this sample, this clonotype turned up many times. The J gene is TRBJ1-3, the V gene TRBV6-5; D unclear. The germline V gene has CDR1 MNHEY and CDR2 SVGAGI. Trimming took 0 bases from V and 0 from J, leaving 9 bases between them. CDR3 length equals 16 residues. In DNA, the CDR3 is TGTGCCAGCAGTTACTCGGCAGGCCACTCTGGAAACACCATATATTTT. This sequence encodes CASSYSAGHSGNTIYF.

This clonotype was counted ten times or more. The J gene is TRBJ1-5, the V gene TRBV19; 9 nucleotides line up with TRBD1. CDR1 and CDR2 from the germline V gene are LNHDA and SQIVND (reference sequence). CDR3 length: 14 amino acids. V lost 6 bases, J lost 7 bases, and 7 bases stayed unmatched. This CDR3 is CASRKDRGGQPQHF. As DNA, the CDR3 is TGTGCCAGTAGGAAGGACAGGGGAGGCCAGCCCCAGCATTTT.

This clonotype was seen many times. The chain is built from TRBV12-3 or TRBV12-4 and TRBJ1-2; D is ambiguous. This CDR3 region has 15 residues. The V gene lost 8 bases and the J gene lost 8 bases, with 24 bases spanning the gap. For the CDR3, the DNA is TGTGCCAGCGGTCCTAGGACCCAGGCTTTGGGGGGCTACACCTTC. Protein product: CASGPRTQALGGYTF.

The chain employs TRBV6-1 and TRBJ2-7; D is possibly TRBD1 (6 bases). CDR3 length: 14 residues. V was pared by 5 bases and J by 3 bases, with 14 bases between. CDR1 and CDR2 from the germline V gene are MNHNS and SASEGT. DNA of the CDR3: TGTGCCAGCAGTACCAGGGGTCGGGGCTACGAGCAGTACTTC. This codes for CASSTRGRGYEQYF.

The rearrangement links TRBV15 to TRBJ2-6; no clear D. Between the trimmed V and J ends, which lost 0 bases and 4 bases, there was a span of 10 bases. The germline gives CDR1 LNHNV, CDR2 YYDKDF (reference sequence). CDR3 length: 16 residues. The DNA of the CDR3 is TGTGCCACCAGCAGAGATCGGTTGGCCGGGGCCAACGTCCTGACTTTC. It is translated as CATSRDRLAGANVLTF. Drawing the rest from reference TRBV15 and TRBJ2-6, the complete variable domain is DAMVIQNPRYQVTQFGKPVTLSCSQTLNHNVMYWYQQKSSQAPKLLFHYYDKDFNNEADTPDNFQSRRPNTSFCFLDIRSPGLGDTAMYLCATSRDRLAGANVLTFGAGSRLTVL.

At least ten counts were recorded for this clonotype. The chain has TRBV12-3 or TRBV12-4 and TRBJ1-1; D unresolved. The V and J ends lost 8 bases and 0 bases respectively, with 7 bases between them. There are 12 residues in the CDR3. The DNA for the CDR3 is TGTGCCAGCGGACCCATGAACACTGAAGCTTTCTTT. Amino acid sequence: CASGPMNTEAFF.

This clonotype was seen ten or more times. The rearrangement uses TRBV28 and TRBJ2-7; the D gene is possibly TRBD2 (6 bases). The ends were cut back, 6 bases at V and 5 bases at J, with 17 bases in the middle. The V gene's germline CDR1 is MDHEN and CDR2 SYDVKM. CDR3 length: 14 amino acids. The CDR3 bases are TGTGCCAGCAGCGAGGCGGGAAGTGGTGACGAGCAGTACTTC. It is translated as CASSEAGSGDEQYF.